This T cell receptor beta chain was retrieved from a study of shared clonotypes between healthy human individuals. Study findings and constraints: Across a handful of donors, naive CD4 shared roughly 5%, naive CD8 approximately 3.5%, memory CD4 more than 2%, memory CD8 0.4%.

Methods used by the authors: ImmunoSEQ gave junction-only sequences without quality scores, so filtering differed. Some clones are missing from TCRdb's copy, which holds only in-frame ones; the method was immunoSEQ multiplex PCR. V and J calls plus clone size are reproduced from that table; the DNA served to infer D and trimming. Of fewer than 1.6 million clones listed, approximately 98.5% are singletons. The V gene's germline CDR1 is SGHRS and CDR2 YFSETQ. The CDR3 length is 16 residues. V shed 4 bases and J 0 bases; nucleotides not matched to a gene: 6. With regard to this clone: Its antigen remains unknown.

The chain recombines TRBV5-1 with TRBJ2-1; 8 nucleotides align to TRBD1. This receptor was identified in a young man in good health. Specimen: naive CD4+ T cells sorted from blood. Indicated subset: CD45RA+ positively selected. The CDR3 reads CASSRQGTSSYNEQFF. In DNA, the CDR3 is TGCGCCAGCAGCCGACAGGGGACGAGCTCCTACAATGAGCAGTTCTTC.